One sample yielded the 30 T cell receptor beta chains listed below, sequenced in a study of blood T cell repertoires in COVID-19. Using immunoSEQ multiplex PCR, the repertoire was profiled, and TCRdb retains in-frame clones only, with some absent. The table shows 250,000 or so clones, with more than 65% occurring only once. Material: PBMCs or T cells enriched from blood (not recorded which). All receptors come from a man aged 50 to 59 who had recovered from COVID-19.

The chain couples TRBV5-5 to TRBJ2-7, with TRBD1 matching over 8 bases. CDR3 length: 16 residues. Germline V lookup: CDR1 SGHKS, CDR2 YYEKEE (reference sequence). J lost 3 bases, V lost 1 base, and 9 bases had no gene match. The CDR3 here is CASSLSPDRALYEQYF. The CDR3 DNA sequence: TGTGCCAGCAGCTTGTCCCCGGACAGGGCCCTCTACGAGCAGTACTTC.

The V and J genes are TRBV9 and TRBJ2-5; TRBD1 aligns across 8 bases. The CDR3 consists of 14 residues. Germline values: CDR1 SGDLS, CDR2 YYNGEE. With V trimmed by 2 bases and J by 7 bases, 7 bases remained unmatched. The CDR3, as DNA: TGTGCCAGCAGCGTTTTTGGACAGGGAGGGACCCAGTACTTC. Its protein is CASSVFGQGGTQYF.

The CDR3 sequence: CASKWREDGAQYF. In DNA form, the CDR3 reads TGTGCCAGCAAATGGCGGGAGGACGGGGCGCAGTATTTT. The rearrangement links TRBV2 to TRBJ2-3; 8 nucleotides line up with TRBD2. Germline V gene lookup returns CDR1 SNHLY and CDR2 FYNNEI. The CDR3 length is 13 residues. The junction had 10 bases not matched to a gene; V was cut back by 7 bases and J by 10 bases.

The rearrangement links TRBV2 to TRBJ2-2, with D tentatively TRBD1 (6 bases). The germline V gene has CDR1 SNHLY and CDR2 FYNNEI. The CDR3 has 14 amino acids. Trimming removed 11 bases at V and 0 bases at J, with 13 bases between. In DNA form, the CDR3 reads TGTGCCGGAAGGTACAGGGCGAACACCGGGGAGCTGTTTTTT. It translates to CAGRYRANTGELFF.

The chain is built from TRBV12-5 and TRBJ2-7; D is possibly TRBD1 (5 bases). Germline V lookup: CDR1 LGHNT, CDR2 FRNRAP. The CDR3 has 14 residues. V was clipped by 1 base and J by 0 bases, with 7 bases between them. As DNA, the CDR3 is TGTGCTAGTGGTTTGGGACAGTACTCCTACGAGCAGTACTTC. Translation gives CASGLGQYSYEQYF.

The V call is TRBV5-1, the J call TRBJ2-7; D perhaps matches TRBD1 (6 bases). Germline assignment: CDR1 SGHRS and CDR2 YFSETQ. This CDR3 is 17 amino acids long. V lost 1 base, J lost 7 bases, and 24 bases lay in between. CDR3 DNA sequence: TGCGCCAGCAGCTTGTGGGCTAGCCCAAGGGGGAAAGGGGAGCAGTACTTC. Its protein product is CASSLWASPRGKGEQYF.

In DNA form, the CDR3 reads TGTGCCAGCAGCTTAGAAGGTCCAGGGGATGAAAAACTGTTTTTT. Translated: CASSLEGPGDEKLFF. The chain has TRBV7-9 and TRBJ1-4, with D tentatively TRBD1 (6 bases). This CDR3 comprises 15 residues. V dropped 1 base and J dropped 6 bases, with 12 bases sitting between them. Looked up from germline, CDR1 is SEHNR and CDR2 is FQNEAQ (reference sequence).

This chain joins TRBV19 and TRBJ2-1; D not certain. Germline V gene sequence: CDR1 LNHDA, CDR2 SQIVND (reference sequence). The germline V and J ends were trimmed by 6 bases and 0 bases, with 6 bases remaining between them. The CDR3 is made up of 13 amino acids. This CDR3 reads CASRTGSYNEQFF. DNA of the CDR3: TGTGCCAGTAGAACCGGCTCCTACAATGAGCAGTTCTTC. Together with reference TRBV19 and TRBJ2-1, the CDR3 gives the full variable domain: DGGITQSPKYLFRKEGQNVTLSCEQNLNHDAMYWYRQDPGQGLRLIYYSQIVNDFQKGDIAEGYSVSREKKESFPLTVTSAQKNPTAFYLCASRTGSYNEQFFGPGTRLTVL.

The chain has TRBV5-1 and TRBJ2-2, with TRBD2 as a possible D gene (5 bases). The CDR3 spans 14 residues. Germline CDR1 and CDR2: SGHRS and YFSETQ. Trimming removed 1 base at V and 4 bases at J, with 8 bases between. The CDR3 sequence is CASSLPGSTGELFF. The CDR3 DNA reads as TGCGCCAGCAGCTTGCCGGGATCCACCGGGGAGCTGTTTTTT.

This chain uses TRBV29-1 with TRBJ2-7; 9 nucleotides agree with TRBD1. The CDR3 has 13 residues. Germline values: CDR1 SQVTM, CDR2 ANQGSEA. The ends lost 1 base at V and 3 bases at J; junction bases unmatched: 1. The CDR3 nucleotides are TGCAGCGTTGAAGGACAGGGGGTCTACGAGCAGTACTTC. Amino acids: CSVEGQGVYEQYF.

The V and J genes are TRBV19 and TRBJ2-7; TRBD1 matches at 7 bases. Germline trimming cut 5 bases from V and 2 bases from J; bases unmatched to any gene: 9. CDR3 size: 15 residues. Germline-derived CDR1 and CDR2 are LNHDA and SQIVND (reference sequence). CDR3 sequence reads: CASSPRQGIAYEQYF. The DNA of the CDR3 is TGTGCCAGTAGTCCGCGACAGGGAATAGCCTACGAGCAGTACTTC. Based on the CDR3 plus reference TRBV19 and TRBJ2-7, the full variable domain is DGGITQSPKYLFRKEGQNVTLSCEQNLNHDAMYWYRQDPGQGLRLIYYSQIVNDFQKGDIAEGYSVSREKKESFPLTVTSAQKNPTAFYLCASSPRQGIAYEQYFGPGTRLTVT.

The rearrangement uses TRBV5-1 and TRBJ2-2; D possibly corresponds to TRBD2 (5 bases). The germline CDR1 and CDR2 sequences are SGHRS and YFSETQ. This CDR3 contains 17 residues. V was cut by 2 bases and J by 1 base, with 15 bases left in between. The chain's CDR3 is CASSFRPLAGNTGELFF. For the CDR3, the DNA is TGCGCCAGCAGCTTCCGACCCCTGGCGGGGAACACCGGGGAGCTGTTTTTT.

This sequence joins TRBV5-6 and TRBJ1-1; no definite D call. Germline CDR1 SGHDT, CDR2 YYEEEE. Trimming removed 2 bases at V and 0 bases at J, with 5 bases between. The CDR3 runs to 13 residues. The CDR3 region has the DNA TGTGCCAGCAGCTTACAGTTGAACACTGAAGCTTTCTTT. Protein product: CASSLQLNTEAFF.

The rearrangement links TRBV7-9 to TRBJ2-7; TRBD2 matches 9 bases. Germline V lookup: CDR1 SEHNR, CDR2 FQNEAQ (reference sequence). This CDR3 comprises 15 residues. The J segment lost 6 bases and the V segment lost 0 bases, leaving 6 bases of the junction unmatched. Here the CDR3 reads CASSLAAGGPIEQYF. The CDR3 bases are TGTGCCAGCAGCTTAGCTGCGGGGGGGCCGATCGAGCAGTACTTC.

The V call is TRBV7-8, the J call TRBJ2-1; 7 bases map to TRBD2. V trimming: 7 bases; J trimming: 4 bases; junction bases outside the gene matches: 10. The germline V gene encodes CDR1 SGHVS and CDR2 FQNEAQ. The CDR3 is 15 residues long. CDR3 residues: CASTLPASGYNEQFF. The DNA of the CDR3 is TGTGCCAGCACACTACCGGCTAGCGGATACAATGAGCAGTTCTTC.

The CDR3 loop is CASNTRDRNTEAFF. DNA of the CDR3: TGTGCCAGTAACACCCGGGACAGGAACACTGAAGCTTTCTTT. The genes are TRBV19 and TRBJ1-1, with TRBD1 identical over 7 bases. The length of the CDR3 is 14 residues. Germline loops: CDR1 LNHDA, CDR2 SQIVND (reference sequence). Unmatched junction bases numbered 6, after V lost 7 bases and J lost 1 base.

CDR3 in DNA: TGCGCCAGCAGCTTGGGACTTTCACTCGACACAGATACGCAGTATTTT. Amino acid sequence: CASSLGLSLDTDTQYF. This chain uses TRBV5-1 with TRBJ2-3; the D is unclear. This CDR3 contains 16 residues. Per the germline V gene, CDR1 is SGHRS and CDR2 is YFSETQ. V lost 0 bases and J lost 2, with 13 bases in between.

The chain recombines TRBV11-3 with TRBJ1-2; a possible D gene is TRBD1 (6 bases). The CDR3 length is 14 residues. CDR1 and CDR2 (germline): SGHNT, YENEEA. V was shortened by 2 bases and J by 1 base, with 8 bases between the two germline ends. CDR3: CASSLYRDNYGYTF. CDR3 nucleotide sequence: TGTGCCAGCAGCTTATACAGGGATAACTATGGCTACACCTTC.

This clone was recorded once. The chain carries TRBV4-3 and TRBJ2-3; TRBD1 is a possible D gene (8 bases). The CDR3 runs to 17 residues. V was cut by 3 bases and J by 3 bases, with 19 bases left in between. Germline CDR1 is LGHNA and CDR2 is YSLEER. The CDR3 reads CASSHQQGGAGTDTQYF. The DNA of the CDR3 is TGCGCCAGCAGCCACCAACAGGGGGGGGCAGGGACAGATACGCAGTATTTT.

This chain joins TRBV15 and TRBJ1-6; D is perhaps TRBD1 (6 bases). This CDR3 has 15 residues. The germline V gene has CDR1 LNHNV and CDR2 YYDKDF (reference sequence). Between the trimmed V and J ends, which lost 5 bases and 5 bases, there was a span of 13 bases. The CDR3 DNA follows: TGTGCCACCAGCCGGTCAGGACAGAATAATTCACCCCTCCACTTT. Its translation is CATSRSGQNNSPLHF.

This clone showed up just once. The genes are TRBV3-1 (or the pseudogene TRBV3-2) and TRBJ2-4; 8 bases line up with TRBD1. CDR1 and CDR2 (germline): LGHDT, YNNKEL (reference sequence). The CDR3 sequence is 15 residues long. Germline trimming cut 6 bases from V and 0 bases from J; bases unmatched to any gene: 4. The CDR3: CASSGTGVAKNIQYF. As DNA, the CDR3 is TGTGCCAGCAGTGGGACAGGTGTAGCCAAAAACATTCAGTACTTC.

This chain joins TRBV28 and TRBJ2-7; TRBD1 matches 9 bases. V lost 7 bases to trimming and J lost 0 bases; unmatched junction nucleotides: 4. The CDR3 covers 14 residues. CDR1 MDHEN and CDR2 SYDVKM come from the germline V gene. The CDR3 region is CASTRTGVSYEQYF. The CDR3, as DNA: TGTGCCAGCACACGGACAGGGGTCTCCTACGAGCAGTACTTC.

This chain connects TRBV7-9 to TRBJ2-3; 11 bases map to TRBD2. Germline CDR1 and CDR2: SEHNR and FQNEAQ (reference sequence). V gave up 3 bases and J gave up 4 bases; unmatched junction bases: 15. The CDR3 is 19 amino acids. DNA of the CDR3: TGTGCCAGCAGCTTTGTAGCGGGGGGGCTGTTGAAGTTGGCAGATACGCAGTATTTT. Its translation is CASSFVAGGLLKLADTQYF.

The chain recombines TRBV5-6 with TRBJ1-4, with TRBD1 matching 8 bases. The CDR3 is 13 residues long. Losses at the gene ends were 4 bases for V and 7 bases for J; bases not matched to a gene: 3. Germline V CDR1 and CDR2: SGHDT, YYEEEE. The CDR3 DNA reads TGTGCCAGCAGCCGAGACAGGGGTGAAAAACTGTTTTTT. Translating it yields CASSRDRGEKLFF. The variable domain in full, with the rest retrieved from reference TRBV5-6 and TRBJ1-4, is DAGVTQSPTHLIKTRGQQVTLRCSPKSGHDTVSWYQQALGQGPQFIFQYYEEEERQRGNFPDRFSGHQFPNYSSELNVNALLLGDSALYLCASSRDRGEKLFFGSGTQLSVL.

The J gene is TRBJ2-3, the V gene TRBV12-5; 10 bases map to TRBD1. Germline CDR1 is LGHNT and CDR2 is FRNRAP. V was clipped by 6 bases and J by 2 bases; unmatched bases: 5. The length of the CDR3 is 15 residues. CDR3 in DNA: TGTGCTAGTGGCCTGGGACAGGGGTACACAGATACGCAGTATTTT. Translating it yields CASGLGQGYTDTQYF.

The CDR3, as DNA: TGCGCCAGCAGCTTGGCCTCTGCCCCGGGGGGCGGGGAGCTGTTTTTT. Protein: CASSLASAPGGGELFF. V usage is TRBV5-1 and J usage is TRBJ2-2; 7 bases match TRBD2. The CDR3 runs 16 residues. Germline lookup yields CDR1 SGHRS and CDR2 YFSETQ. V lost 0 bases and J lost 7; bases outside the gene matches: 9.

This chain connects TRBV11-2 to TRBJ1-3, with D maybe TRBD1 (6 bases). V lost 0 bases and J 3 bases, leaving 9 bases between the germline ends. CDR3 size: 15 residues. The V gene's germline CDR1 is SGHAT and CDR2 FQNNGV. The CDR3 nucleotides read TGTGCCAGCAGCTTAGAAGGCAGGGGTGGAAACACCATATATTTT. Translating gives CASSLEGRGGNTIYF.

V gene TRBV29-1 combines with J gene TRBJ2-7; TRBD1 is a possible D gene (5 bases). CDR3 length: 11 amino acids. Germline CDR1 SQVTM, CDR2 ANQGSEA. Trimming removed 1 base at V and 6 bases at J, with 7 bases between. The CDR3 protein is CSVEGGGEQYF. The CDR3 bases are TGCAGCGTTGAAGGGGGCGGCGAGCAGTACTTC.

This chain joins TRBV5-1 and TRBJ1-2, with 10 nucleotides matching TRBD1. From germline, CDR1 is SGHRS and CDR2 YFSETQ. The CDR3 runs 14 residues. The junction had 2 bases not matched to a gene; V was cut back by 0 bases and J by 6 bases. In DNA, the CDR3 is TGCGCCAGCAGCTTGGGAGGGACAGGGGATGGCTACACCTTC. It codes for CASSLGGTGDGYTF.

This clone has only one observation. The chain joins TRBV27 to TRBJ2-3; 7 bases are shared with TRBD2. V trimming: 3 bases; J trimming: 2 bases; junction bases outside the gene matches: 5. CDR1 and CDR2 from the germline V gene are MNHEY and SMNVEV (reference sequence). The length of the CDR3 is 15 residues. The DNA for the CDR3 is TGTGCCAGCAGTTTGTCCGGGAGGCCCACAGATACGCAGTATTTT. Translated: CASSLSGRPTDTQYF.